In its sample, the clone carrying this T cell receptor beta chain was seen a few times. The target antigen is unknown. These data belong to a study of beta chain features in type 1 diabetes. Broader study findings: Shortening that was moderate but significant affected the TCRB CDR3s of Type 1 diabetes patients in all four CD4+ subsets. In these data, an HLA type influence on TCRB rearrangement remained unresolved.

This CDR3 contains 13 residues. The V gene's germline CDR1 is SEHNR and CDR2 FQNEAQ (reference sequence). Trimming cost V 5 bases and J 9 bases, with 11 bases left between them. Sequenced material consisted of expressed TCRB transcripts (all of the isolated RNA was reverse transcribed). Sequenced by immunoSEQ multiplex PCR; TCRdb stores in-frame clones only, minus some. The top ten clones hold 0.015% to 0.02% of a sample with under 300,000 clones, about 15% of them seen once. The rearrangement uses TRBV7-9 and TRBJ1-6; D is undetermined. This sequence was found in a young man with type 1 diabetes. Input material: naive CD4+ T cells from blood. The CDR3 spells CASSTKTGSPLHF. CDR3 bases: TGTGCCAGCAGCACGAAAACGGGTTCACCCCTCCACTTT.